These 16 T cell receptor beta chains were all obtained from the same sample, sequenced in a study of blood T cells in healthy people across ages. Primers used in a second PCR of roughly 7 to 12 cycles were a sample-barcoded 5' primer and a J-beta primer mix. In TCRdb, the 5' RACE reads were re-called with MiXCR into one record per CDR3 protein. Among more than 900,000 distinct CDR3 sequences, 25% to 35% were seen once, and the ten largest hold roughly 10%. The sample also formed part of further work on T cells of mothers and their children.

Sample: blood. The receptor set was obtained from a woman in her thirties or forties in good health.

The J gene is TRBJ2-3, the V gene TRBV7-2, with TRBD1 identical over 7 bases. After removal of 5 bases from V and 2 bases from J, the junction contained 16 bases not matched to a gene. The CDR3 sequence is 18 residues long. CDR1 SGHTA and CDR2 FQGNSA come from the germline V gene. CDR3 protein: CASSSPGQSVEITDTQYF. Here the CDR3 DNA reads TGTGCCAGCAGCAGTCCGGGACAGAGCGTAGAGATCACAGATACGCAGTATTTT.

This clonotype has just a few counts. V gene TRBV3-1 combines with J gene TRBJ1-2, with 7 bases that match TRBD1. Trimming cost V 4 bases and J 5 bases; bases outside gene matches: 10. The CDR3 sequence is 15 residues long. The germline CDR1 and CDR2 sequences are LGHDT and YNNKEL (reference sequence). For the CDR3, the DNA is TGTGCCAGCAGCCCGCGGGACAGTTCACGGTATGGCTACACCTTC. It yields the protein CASSPRDSSRYGYTF. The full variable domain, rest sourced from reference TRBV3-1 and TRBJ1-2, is DTAVSQTPKYLVTQMGNDKSIKCEQNLGHDTMYWYKQDSKKFLKIMFSYNNKELIINETVPNRFSPKSPDKAHLNLHINSLELGDSAVYFCASSPRDSSRYGYTFGSGTRLTVV.

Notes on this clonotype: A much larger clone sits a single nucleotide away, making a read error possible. The CDR3 sequence: CASSLVQRGSYEQFF. CDR3 DNA sequence: TGTGCCAGCAGCTTAGTTCAGCGGGGGTCCTACGAGCAGTTCTTC. The rearrangement links TRBV7-9 to TRBJ2-1; TRBD2 aligns across 8 bases. The trim removed 1 base at V and 10 bases at J, leaving 9 bases unmatched. The CDR3 has 15 residues. Germline CDR1 is SEHNR and CDR2 is FQNEAQ (reference sequence).

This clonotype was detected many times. The CDR3 coding sequence is TGCAGCGTTGAAGCCGGCGGGGTAGGGCTCTATGGCTACACCTTC. It yields the protein CSVEAGGVGLYGYTF. The rearrangement links TRBV29-1 to TRBJ1-2; D uncertain. CDR1 SQVTM and CDR2 ANQGSEA come from the germline V gene. V dropped 1 base and J dropped 4 bases, with 16 bases sitting between them. The CDR3 totals 15 residues.

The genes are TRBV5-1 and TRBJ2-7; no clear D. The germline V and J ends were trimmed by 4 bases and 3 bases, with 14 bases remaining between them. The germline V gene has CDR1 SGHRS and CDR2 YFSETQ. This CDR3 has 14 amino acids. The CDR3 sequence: CASSPHNDGYEQYF. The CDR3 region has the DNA TGCGCCAGCAGCCCTCACAATGACGGCTACGAGCAGTACTTC.

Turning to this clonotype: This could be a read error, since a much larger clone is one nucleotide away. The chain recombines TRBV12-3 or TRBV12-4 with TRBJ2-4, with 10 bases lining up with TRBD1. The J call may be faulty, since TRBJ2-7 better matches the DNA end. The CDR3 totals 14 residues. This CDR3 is CASSRRDRGPEQYF. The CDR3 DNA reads TGTGCCAGCAGCCGCCGGGACAGGGGTCCCGAGCAGTACTTC.

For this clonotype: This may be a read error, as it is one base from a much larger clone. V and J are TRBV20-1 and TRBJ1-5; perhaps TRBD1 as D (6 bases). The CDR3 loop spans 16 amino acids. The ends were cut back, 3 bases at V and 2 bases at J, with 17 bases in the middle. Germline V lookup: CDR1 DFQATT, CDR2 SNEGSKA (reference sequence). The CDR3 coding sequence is TGCAGTGCTAGTAGATGGGCAGGGGAGGGCAATCAGCCCCAGCATTTT. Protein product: CSASRWAGEGNQPQHF.

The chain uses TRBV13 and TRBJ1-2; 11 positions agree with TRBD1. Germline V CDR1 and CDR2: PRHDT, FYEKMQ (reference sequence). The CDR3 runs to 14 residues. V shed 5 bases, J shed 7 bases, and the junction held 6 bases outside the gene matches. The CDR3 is CASSRSGTGGGYTF. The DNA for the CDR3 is TGTGCCAGCAGCCGTTCCGGGACAGGGGGTGGCTACACCTTC.

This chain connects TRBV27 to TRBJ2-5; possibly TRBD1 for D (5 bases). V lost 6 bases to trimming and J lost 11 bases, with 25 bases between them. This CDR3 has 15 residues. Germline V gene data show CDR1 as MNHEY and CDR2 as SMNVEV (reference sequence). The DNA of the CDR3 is TGTGCCAGCAGCCCATCGCCCGGACACAGTACTGAGCAGTACTTC. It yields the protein CASSPSPGHSTEQYF.

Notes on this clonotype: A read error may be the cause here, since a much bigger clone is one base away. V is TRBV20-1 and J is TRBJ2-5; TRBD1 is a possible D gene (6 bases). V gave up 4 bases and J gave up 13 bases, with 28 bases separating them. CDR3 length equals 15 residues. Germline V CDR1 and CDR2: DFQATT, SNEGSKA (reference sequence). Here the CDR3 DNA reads TGCAGTGCTATTGACAGGACTCTAGCCAAAAACATTCGGTACTTC. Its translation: CSAIDRTLAKNIRYF.

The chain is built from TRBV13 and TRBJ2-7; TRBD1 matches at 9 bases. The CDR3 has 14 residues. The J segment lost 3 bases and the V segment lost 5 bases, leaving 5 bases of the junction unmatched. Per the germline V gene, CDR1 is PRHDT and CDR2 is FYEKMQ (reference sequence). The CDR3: CASSRGDRDYEQYF. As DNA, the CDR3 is TGTGCCAGCAGCCGAGGGGACAGGGACTACGAGCAGTACTTC. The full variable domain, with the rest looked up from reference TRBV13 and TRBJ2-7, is AAGVIQSPRHLIKEKRETATLKCYPIPRHDTVYWYQQGPGQDPQFLISFYEKMQSDKGSIPDRFSAQQFSDYHSELNMSSLELGDSALYFCASSRGDRDYEQYFGPGTRLTVT.

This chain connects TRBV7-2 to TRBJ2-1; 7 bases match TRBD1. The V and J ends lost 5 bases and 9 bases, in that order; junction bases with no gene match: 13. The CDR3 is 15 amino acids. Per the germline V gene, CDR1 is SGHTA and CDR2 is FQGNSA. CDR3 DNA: TGTGCCAGCAGCCCACGGGACACCAACAGGGGTGAGCAGTTCTTC. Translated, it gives CASSPRDTNRGEQFF.

CDR3 DNA: TGTGCCAGCAGTGAAGGGGGGTGGGATGGCTACACCTTC. Translated, it gives CASSEGGWDGYTF. The chain uses TRBV2 and TRBJ1-2; maybe TRBD1 (5 bases). Germline lookup yields CDR1 SNHLY and CDR2 FYNNEI. The CDR3 is made up of 13 amino acids. V was cut by 1 base and J by 6 bases, with 9 bases left in between.

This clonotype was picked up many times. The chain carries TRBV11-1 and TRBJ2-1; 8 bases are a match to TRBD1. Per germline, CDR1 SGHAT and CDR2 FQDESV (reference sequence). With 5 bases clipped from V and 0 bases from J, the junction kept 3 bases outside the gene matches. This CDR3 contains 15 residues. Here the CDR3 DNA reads TGTGCCAGCAGCGGTGGACAGGGCTCCTACAATGAGCAGTTCTTC. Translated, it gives CASSGGQGSYNEQFF.

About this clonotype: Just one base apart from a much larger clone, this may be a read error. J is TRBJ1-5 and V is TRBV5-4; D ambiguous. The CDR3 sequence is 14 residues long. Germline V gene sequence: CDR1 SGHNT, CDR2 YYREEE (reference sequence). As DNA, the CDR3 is TGTGCCAGTAGATCCATGGGGAGCAATCAGCCCCAGCAGTTT. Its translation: CASRSMGSNQPQQF. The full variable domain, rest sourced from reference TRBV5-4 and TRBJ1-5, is ETGVTQSPTHLIKTRGQQVTLRCSSQSGHNTVSWYQQALGQGPQFIFQYYREEENGRGNFPPRFSGLQFPNYSSELNVNALELDDSALYLCASRSMGSNQPQQFGDGTRLSIL.

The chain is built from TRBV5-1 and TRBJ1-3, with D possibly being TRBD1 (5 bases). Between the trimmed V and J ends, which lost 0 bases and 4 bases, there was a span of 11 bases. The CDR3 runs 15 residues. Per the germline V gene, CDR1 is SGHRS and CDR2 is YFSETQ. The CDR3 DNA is TGCGCCAGCAGCTTGGCCGCGACAGCAGGAAACACCATATATTTT. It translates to CASSLAATAGNTIYF.